The sample holds many counts of the clone carrying this TCR beta chain. Its antigen is currently unknown. Each single cDNA molecule received a unique molecular identifier. In TCRdb, the 5' RACE reads were re-called with MiXCR into one record per CDR3 protein. The profile shows tens of thousands of distinct CDR3 sequences, approximately 5.9% of them singletons. The sample originates from a study of early T cells in non-severe SARS-CoV-2 infection. Notes on the study in general: Matching with VDJdb favored anti-spike CD8 responses (missing private and CD4 specificities).

V dropped 3 bases and J dropped 6; count of bases not matched to a gene: 6. Looked up from germline, CDR1 is MGHDK and CDR2 is SYGVNS. This CDR3 is built from 15 residues. Sample: whole blood, taken at baseline. The V and J genes are TRBV25-1 and TRBJ1-1; TRBD1 matches 11 bases. The source is an adult who was a healthcare worker with PCR-confirmed SARS-CoV-2 infection or an uninfected control (not recorded which). This CDR3 reads CASSERDRGRSEAFF. The CDR3, as DNA: TGTGCCAGCAGTGAGCGGGACAGGGGGAGGTCTGAAGCTTTCTTT. Full variable domain (missing parts from reference TRBV25-1 and TRBJ1-1): EADIYQTPRYLVIGTGKKITLECSQTMGHDKMYWYQQDPGMELHLIHYSYGVNSTEKGDLSSESTVSRIRTEHFPLTLESARPSHTSQYLCASSERDRGRSEAFFGQGTRLTVV.